This T cell receptor (beta chain) comes out of a study of identical twins. Study-level results: The same donors were not followed; conclusions instead depended on cross-sectional statistical analysis.

Details on this clonotype: The antigen is not known.

Every one of the donors was a healthy Caucasian. Trimming removed 0 bases from V and 2 bases from J, with 8 bases in between. CDR3 length: 15 amino acids. CDR1 and CDR2 (germline): WSHSY, SAAADI. One entry per CDR3 protein results from TCRdb running MiXCR on the 5' RACE reads. The sample comprises roughly 770,000 distinct CDR3 sequences, 18% of which are singletons, and around 13% rests with the top ten. The same sample was also studied in work on T cells expressing NK-cell markers.

This clonotype was obtained from a woman between 18 and 30 years old in good health. Specimen: PBMCs. The V call is TRBV10-2, the J call TRBJ1-5, with unresolved D. This CDR3 reads CASSESGIRNQPQHF. The CDR3 region has the DNA TGCGCCAGCAGTGAGTCAGGGATTCGCAATCAGCCCCAGCATTTT.